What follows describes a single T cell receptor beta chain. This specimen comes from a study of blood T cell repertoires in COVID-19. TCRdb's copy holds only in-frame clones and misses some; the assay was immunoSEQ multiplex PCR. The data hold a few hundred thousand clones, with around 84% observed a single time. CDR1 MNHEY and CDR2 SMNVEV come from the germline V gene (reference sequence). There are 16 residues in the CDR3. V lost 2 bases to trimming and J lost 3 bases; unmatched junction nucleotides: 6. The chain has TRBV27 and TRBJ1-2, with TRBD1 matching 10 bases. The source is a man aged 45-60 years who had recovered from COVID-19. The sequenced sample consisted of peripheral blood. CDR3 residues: CASSLLRTGGYYGYTF. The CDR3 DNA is TGTGCCAGCAGTTTACTAAGGACAGGGGGATACTATGGCTACACCTTC.